The sequence of this TCR beta chain was determined in a study of T cell responses to AZD1222 COVID-19 vaccine. Trimming pared 2 bases from V and 6 bases from J, leaving 14 bases between. This CDR3 has 15 amino acids. The V gene's germline CDR1 is MRHNA and CDR2 SNTAGT. The protocol was immunoSEQ multiplex PCR, while the TCRdb copy is restricted to in-frame clones and leaves out a portion. The sample has about 130,000 clones; 85% to 95% are singletons. The chain couples TRBV6-4 to TRBJ2-1; D gene ambiguous. The receptor was derived from an adult who received the AZD1222 COVID-19 vaccine. The input for sequencing was peripheral blood, taken 28 days after the second AZD1222 dose. The CDR3 loop is CASSDDSSSANEQFF. The CDR3 DNA follows: TGTGCCAGCAGTGACGACTCCAGCAGCGCCAATGAGCAGTTCTTC.